This T cell receptor (beta chain) came from a study of blood T cell repertoires in COVID-19 (dated by TCRdb to the early 2020s). In terms of the full investigation: Samples covering the acute and convalescent phases of COVID-19 were provided by collaborators in the United States, Italy and Spain. The material from the prospective study consisted of cDNA or gDNA derived from T cells, B-cell-depleted T cells, or PBMCs. Subjects who had been exposed to COVID-19, were actively infected with it, or had recovered from it provided the deeply sampled blood TCRbeta repertoires that made up the dataset. Samples came from the ongoing ImmuneRACE study (first 160 participants) plus 1,254 subjects from 6 global collaborators. The repertoires were released in a freely available public database meant as a resource for research on the immune response to SARS-CoV-2. The sample metadata nearly always contained a de-identified subject ID, COVID-19 status, age in years and sex. HLA class I and class II types, where available, came from metadata supplied by the sample provider rather than from assay-based typing. The research as a whole found: The amount of clinical and demographic metadata varied by source and participant and was provided uncurated.

CDR1 and CDR2 are read off the germline V gene as KGHSH and LQKENI. The trim is 1 base for V and 0 bases for J, with a gap of 12 bases between the germline ends. The CDR3 spans 16 residues, from the cysteine through the phenylalanine. Left in the record is the CDR3 DNA by itself, 48 bases read in frame from the first base. Concerning this clone itself: The target of this receptor is not known. Base qualities were left out, and no much larger clone turns up one base away.

The immunoSEQ Assay, a bias-controlled multiplex PCR, was used to amplify TCRbeta CDR3 regions from genomic DNA. For the original study's pipeline: The number of nucleated cells in each sample was estimated from the amplification of reference gene primers within the assay. Sequence reads were collapsed and filtered to measure the absolute abundance of every unique TCRbeta CDR3 rearrangement. Productive Simpson clonality was computed per sample as the square root of Simpson's diversity index over productive rearrangements. As stored in TCRdb, this immuneACCESS dataset retains in-frame rearrangements with V and J assigned. A fraction of the clones does not appear; measured against another copy, unresolved V genes explain less than half of the discrepancy, and the remainder lacks a known reason. V and J calls and clone size follow that table, whereas D and trimming were derived from the DNA. This sample has about 210,000 clones in its table, and approximately 85% of those were observed once. Clones ranked in the top ten supply approximately 8.1% of the sample.

The collaborating institutions used their own protocols to collect whole blood in K2EDTA tubes. For TCRbeta analysis, collaborator samples were shipped as frozen whole blood, as isolated PBMCs, or as DNA extracted from either sample type. The chain is made from TRBV18 and TRBJ1-1; TRBD1 is a weak D gene call, 5 bases matching. Sequencing was carried out using peripheral blood. This clonotype originated in a woman in her forties or fifties with active or convalescent COVID-19. The CDR3 protein sequence reads: CASSPQDGRVNTEAFF. The DNA reads TGTGCCAGCTCACCACAGGACGGCAGGGTGAACACTGAAGCTTTCTTT.